One and the same sample provided the 31 T cell receptor beta chains below, sequenced in a study of shared clonotypes between healthy human individuals. TCRdb keeps only in-frame clones here, not all; method: immunoSEQ multiplex PCR. The data show some 1,900,000 clones, about 95% seen once. The naive CD8 population came from CD45RO-negative cells selected for CCR7, without terminally differentiated effector memory CD45RA+ cells. The sequencing sample was made of naive CD8+ T cells sorted from blood. These receptor sequences come from a man younger than 35 in good health.

This chain links TRBV10-3 with TRBJ1-3; TRBD1 agrees at 9 bases. V dropped 2 bases and J dropped 3; count of bases not matched to a gene: 5. This CDR3 is built from 16 residues. Germline lookup yields CDR1 ENHRY and CDR2 SYGVKD. CDR3 sequence reads: CAISESRDRVGNTIYF. Written as DNA, the CDR3 is TGTGCCATCAGTGAGAGCCGGGACAGGGTTGGAAACACCATATATTTT.

The CDR3: CASSSRDGNYEQYF. CDR3 bases: TGCGCCAGCAGCTCCCGGGACGGCAACTACGAGCAGTACTTC. This rearrangement joins TRBV5-1 to TRBJ2-7; the D call may be TRBD1 or TRBD2 (5 bases each). Trimming cost V 3 bases and J 3 bases, with 13 bases left between them. This CDR3 has 14 residues. The germline CDR1 and CDR2 sequences are SGHRS and YFSETQ. Drawing the rest from reference TRBV5-1 and TRBJ2-7, the complete variable domain is KAGVTQTPRYLIKTRGQQVTLSCSPISGHRSVSWYQQTPGQGLQFLFEYFSETQRNKGNFPGRFSGRQFSNSRSEMNVSTLELGDSALYLCASSSRDGNYEQYFGPGTRLTVT.

The V and J genes are TRBV2 and TRBJ2-3; D remains unclear. The CDR3 covers 15 residues. V was trimmed by 0 bases and J by 2 bases, leaving 9 bases between them. Germline V gene data show CDR1 as SNHLY and CDR2 as FYNNEI. The CDR3 coding sequence is TGTGCCAGCAGTGAAGCCCCTCCTCTCACAGATACGCAGTATTTT. The encoded protein is CASSEAPPLTDTQYF.

CDR3 protein: CASSGDNSYEQYF. The CDR3 nucleotides are TGCGCCAGCAGTGGGGACAACTCCTACGAGCAGTACTTC. The V call is TRBV10-2, the J call TRBJ2-7, with D tentatively TRBD1 (6 bases). V was clipped by 4 bases and J by 0 bases, with 7 bases between them. Germline CDR1 and CDR2: WSHSY and SAAADI. This CDR3 is built from 13 residues.

The V gene is TRBV20-1, the J gene TRBJ2-5; D not certain. V was pared by 4 bases and J by 5 bases, with 8 bases between. In germline, CDR1 is DFQATT, CDR2 SNEGSKA (reference sequence). This CDR3 has 11 amino acids. CDR3 in amino acids: CSAKVFETQYF. As DNA, the CDR3 is TGCAGTGCTAAGGTCTTTGAGACCCAGTACTTC.

The J gene is TRBJ2-1, the V gene TRBV27, with 9 bases that match TRBD1. Germline CDR1 is MNHEY and CDR2 is SMNVEV (reference sequence). The CDR3 totals 16 residues. Trimming took 7 bases from V and 2 from J; bases not matched to a gene: 9. This CDR3 is CASTEGTGPTYNEQFF. The CDR3 DNA follows: TGTGCCAGCACTGAGGGGACAGGGCCTACCTACAATGAGCAGTTCTTC.

This chain uses TRBV7-9 with TRBJ2-7, with 7 positions matching TRBD1. Trimming cost V 1 base and J 0 bases; bases outside gene matches: 6. Germline V gene data show CDR1 as SEHNR and CDR2 as FQNEAQ (reference sequence). The CDR3 spans 16 residues. CDR3 region: CASSLDIGGLSYEQYF. DNA of the CDR3: TGTGCCAGCAGCTTAGATATAGGGGGCCTCTCCTACGAGCAGTACTTC. Filled out from reference TRBV7-9 and TRBJ2-7, the complete variable domain reads DTGVSQNPRHKITKRGQNVTFRCDPISEHNRLYWYRQTLGQGPEFLTYFQNEAQLEKSRLLSDRFSAERPKGSFSTLEIQRTEQGDSAMYLCASSLDIGGLSYEQYFGPGTRLTVT.

The chain carries TRBV9 and TRBJ2-5; 9 nucleotides line up with TRBD2. Trimming removed 0 bases from V and 9 bases from J; junction bases left unmatched: 9. There are 15 residues in the CDR3. Germline V gives CDR1 SGDLS, CDR2 YYNGEE. Here the CDR3 DNA reads TGTGCCAGCAGCGTAGGGAGTAGCGGGGGATTTCCCCAGTACTTC. Its translation is CASSVGSSGGFPQYF. The full variable domain, its missing parts supplied by reference TRBV9 and TRBJ2-5, is DSGVTQTPKHLITATGQRVTLRCSPRSGDLSVYWYQQSLDQGLQFLIQYYNGEERAKGNILERFSAQQFPDLHSELNLSSLELGDSALYFCASSVGSSGGFPQYFGPGTRLLVL.

The V call is TRBV6-5, the J call TRBJ2-7, with 9 bases that match TRBD2. The CDR3 is 14 residues long. Looked up from germline, CDR1 is MNHEY and CDR2 is SVGAGI. Trimming at V came to 5 bases and at J to 0 bases, leaving 2 bases not matched to a gene. The CDR3 is CASSAGLASYEQYF. DNA for the CDR3: TGTGCCAGCAGTGCGGGACTAGCCTCCTACGAGCAGTACTTC.

The V and J genes are TRBV7-9 and TRBJ1-6; 10 bases match TRBD1. This CDR3 region has 17 residues. Germline-derived CDR1 and CDR2 are SEHNR and FQNEAQ (reference sequence). V shed 5 bases and J 8 bases; nucleotides not matched to a gene: 12. DNA for the CDR3: TGTGCCAGCAGCCCAATTTTGGGCGGGACAGGGGATTCACCCCTCCACTTT. Its protein product is CASSPILGGTGDSPLHF.

The J gene is TRBJ2-7, the V gene TRBV6-1; tentatively, D is TRBD1 (5 bases). This CDR3 is built from 13 residues. Germline V gene data show CDR1 as MNHNS and CDR2 as SASEGT. Trimming shortened V by 10 bases and J by 2 bases, and 15 bases separated the two germline ends. CDR3 protein: CATRKTATYEQYF. The CDR3 DNA reads TGTGCCACGAGAAAGACAGCGACCTACGAGCAGTACTTC.

The V gene is TRBV4-1, the J gene TRBJ2-7; 8 nucleotides match TRBD2. Per the germline V gene, CDR1 is MGHRA and CDR2 is YSYEKL. The CDR3 has 15 amino acids. V dropped 2 bases and J dropped 4; count of bases not matched to a gene: 7. Here the CDR3 reads CASSQTRGGSYEQYF. The CDR3 region has the DNA TGCGCCAGCAGCCAAACCCGGGGGGGGTCTTACGAGCAGTACTTC.

This chain links TRBV5-8 with TRBJ2-1, with unresolved D. The CDR3 is 13 residues long. Trimming stripped 0 bases from V and 8 bases from J, with 9 bases between. From germline, CDR1 is SGHTS and CDR2 YDEGEE. CDR3 DNA: TGTGCCAGCAGCTTGGAAGGGTCCGATGAGCAGTTCTTC. This codes for CASSLEGSDEQFF.

This rearrangement joins TRBV6-5 to TRBJ1-2; D is undetermined. CDR3 length: 13 amino acids. The V end was cut by 4 bases, the J end by 4 bases, with 10 bases between. CDR1 is MNHEY and CDR2 is SVGAGI in the germline V gene. The DNA for the CDR3 is TGTGCCAGCAGTTTAGCCTCGGGCTATGGCTACACCTTC. Amino acids: CASSLASGYGYTF.

The chain has TRBV5-1 and TRBJ2-1, with TRBD2 identical over 7 bases. The trim removed 0 bases at V and 5 bases at J, leaving 8 bases unmatched. CDR3 size: 16 residues. CDR1 is SGHRS and CDR2 is YFSETQ in the germline V gene. The CDR3 here is CASSLAWLAEDNEQFF. DNA for the CDR3: TGCGCCAGCAGCTTGGCCTGGCTAGCGGAGGACAATGAGCAGTTCTTC. The full variable domain, completed using reference TRBV5-1 and TRBJ2-1, is KAGVTQTPRYLIKTRGQQVTLSCSPISGHRSVSWYQQTPGQGLQFLFEYFSETQRNKGNFPGRFSGRQFSNSRSEMNVSTLELGDSALYLCASSLAWLAEDNEQFFGPGTRLTVL.

J is TRBJ2-7 and V is TRBV30; possible D gene TRBD2, 5 bases. This CDR3 contains 14 residues. Germline V gives CDR1 GTSNPN, CDR2 SVGIG (reference sequence). V was shortened by 0 bases and J by 6 bases, with 15 bases between the two germline ends. In nucleotides, the CDR3 is TGTGCCTGGAGTGTAATTGGAGGTGGTGCCGAGCAGTACTTC. Encoded protein: CAWSVIGGGAEQYF.

The genes are TRBV7-6 and TRBJ2-7; 10 bases line up with TRBD2. Germline CDR1 and CDR2: SGHVS and FNYEAQ. J gave up 2 bases and V 2 bases, and 9 bases lay outside the gene matches. This CDR3 comprises 17 residues. CDR3 nucleotides: TGTGCCAGCAGCTTATCCCTAGCGGGAGAGGTCCCCTACGAGCAGTACTTC. Residues: CASSLSLAGEVPYEQYF. The variable domain in full, with the rest retrieved from reference TRBV7-6 and TRBJ2-7, is GAGVSQSPRYKVTKRGQDVALRCDPISGHVSLYWYRQALGQGPEFLTYFNYEAQQDKSGLPNDRFSAERPEGSISTLTIQRTEQRDSAMYRCASSLSLAGEVPYEQYFGPGTRLTVT.

The chain carries TRBV5-1 and TRBJ2-5; perhaps D is TRBD1 or TRBD2 (5 bases each). V lost 2 bases to trimming and J lost 1 base, with 9 bases between them. CDR3 length: 14 amino acids. Germline CDR1 SGHRS, CDR2 YFSETQ. CDR3 in DNA: TGCGCCAGCAGCTTCCGGGGACCCCAAGAGACCCAGTACTTC. Its protein is CASSFRGPQETQYF.

This chain joins TRBV28 and TRBJ1-5; D may be TRBD1 (5 bases). Germline values: CDR1 MDHEN, CDR2 SYDVKM. Trimming left V 3 bases short and J 1 base short, with 19 bases between. CDR3 length: 18 residues. In nucleotides, the CDR3 is TGTGCCAGCAGTTTTGGGGCGTGGAGGGTCGTAAGCAATCAGCCCCAGCATTTT. Translating it yields CASSFGAWRVVSNQPQHF.

The chain couples TRBV27 to TRBJ2-7; either TRBD1 or TRBD2 may fit D (5 bases each). The ends were cut back, 6 bases at V and 0 bases at J, with 9 bases in the middle. CDR1 and CDR2 (germline): MNHEY, SMNVEV (reference sequence). The CDR3 runs 13 residues. CDR3 region: CASRGETSYEQYF. The DNA for the CDR3 is TGTGCCAGCAGAGGGGAGACCTCCTACGAGCAGTACTTC.

This rearrangement joins TRBV19 to TRBJ2-7; D is perhaps TRBD1 (6 bases). V lost 6 bases, J lost 2 bases, and 11 bases lay in between. This CDR3 spans 13 amino acids. CDR1 and CDR2 (germline): LNHDA, SQIVND (reference sequence). The CDR3 reads CASSKDSTYEQYF. CDR3 DNA: TGTGCCAGTAGCAAGGACAGTACCTACGAGCAGTACTTC.

The chain couples TRBV6-4 to TRBJ1-1; D unresolved. Germline V gene sequence: CDR1 MRHNA, CDR2 SNTAGT. The CDR3 consists of 13 residues. Trimming removed 0 bases from V and 5 bases from J, with 7 bases in between. The CDR3 DNA sequence: TGTGCCAGCAGTGACTCGATACAGACTGAAGCTTTCTTT. This encodes CASSDSIQTEAFF.

The rearrangement joins TRBV14 to TRBJ2-2; 8 bases fit TRBD2. V was pared by 5 bases and J by 4 bases, with 9 bases of the junction left unmatched. Germline V CDR1 and CDR2: SGHDN, FVKESK. The CDR3 contains 16 residues. The CDR3 DNA reads TGTGCCAGCAGCTATTTAGCGGGGCAGACCACCGGGGAGCTGTTTTTT. Translated, it gives CASSYLAGQTTGELFF.

J is TRBJ2-7 and V is TRBV9, with D maybe TRBD1 (5 bases). In germline, CDR1 is SGDLS, CDR2 YYNGEE. The CDR3 has 14 residues. Trimming cost V 4 bases and J 2 bases, with 13 bases left between them. CDR3 DNA sequence: TGTGCCAGCAGCCCGACTCGACAGCCCTACGAGCAGTACTTC. It translates to CASSPTRQPYEQYF.

Worth noting for this clone: Other DNA variants within this sample encode the same CDR3. The CDR3, as DNA: TGTGCCAGCAGTTCGGGAACTAACACCGGGGAGCTGTTTTTT. It translates to CASSSGTNTGELFF. The chain has TRBV27 and TRBJ2-2; a weak D match, TRBD2 (5 bases). Between the trimmed V and J ends, which lost 4 bases and 2 bases, there was a span of 8 bases. There are 14 residues in the CDR3. From germline, CDR1 is MNHEY and CDR2 SMNVEV (reference sequence).

The chain uses TRBV4-1 and TRBJ2-3; D is uncertain. Trimming cost V 4 bases and J 6 bases, with 14 bases left between them. Looked up from germline, CDR1 is MGHRA and CDR2 is YSYEKL. There are 14 residues in the CDR3. CDR3 in DNA: TGCGCCAGCAGCCCTACCACCGGTCCCGATACGCAGTATTTT. As protein: CASSPTTGPDTQYF.

The chain combines TRBV30 with TRBJ2-7; D gene ambiguous. V lost 4 bases to trimming and J lost 1 base, with 11 bases between them. The CDR3 is 13 residues long. Germline V gene lookup returns CDR1 GTSNPN and CDR2 SVGIG (reference sequence). Here the CDR3 DNA reads TGTGCCTGGACTATCTCAGCGTCCTACGAGCAGTACTTC. Encoded protein: CAWTISASYEQYF.

CDR3 DNA sequence: TGTGCCGGCCAAAAGGGACACGAAGAGACCCAGTACTTC. This sequence encodes CAGQKGHEETQYF. V and J are TRBV2 and TRBJ2-5, with D tentatively TRBD1 (6 bases). V dropped 11 bases and J dropped 3 bases, with 16 bases sitting between them. CDR3 size: 13 residues. Germline values: CDR1 SNHLY, CDR2 FYNNEI. The full variable domain, its missing parts supplied by reference TRBV2 and TRBJ2-5, is EPEVTQTPSHQVTQMGQEVILRCVPISNHLYFYWYRQILGQKVEFLVSFYNNEISEKSEIFDDQFSVERPDGSNFTLKIRSTKLEDSAMYFCAGQKGHEETQYFGPGTRLLVL.

The chain carries TRBV18 and TRBJ2-1; unclear D gene. The CDR3 is made up of 14 amino acids. CDR1 and CDR2 from the germline V gene are KGHSH and LQKENI. Trimming cost V 0 bases and J 7 bases, with 10 bases left between them. DNA for the CDR3: TGTGCCAGCTCACCACCATCAGGCACAAATGAGCAGTTCTTC. Translated, it gives CASSPPSGTNEQFF. Looking up the rest from reference TRBV18 and TRBJ2-1 gives the full variable domain: NAGVMQNPRHLVRRRGQEARLRCSPMKGHSHVYWYRQLPEEGLKFMVYLQKENIIDESGMPKERFSAEFPKEGPSILRIQQVVRGDSAAYFCASSPPSGTNEQFFGPGTRLTVL.

This chain links TRBV4-1 with TRBJ2-1; a possible D gene is TRBD2 (5 bases). Germline loops: CDR1 MGHRA, CDR2 YSYEKL. The CDR3 sequence is 16 residues long. Trimming pared 4 bases from V and 0 bases from J, leaving 13 bases between. The CDR3 DNA sequence: TGCGCCAGCAGCCCCCACGAGGGTTACTCCTACAATGAGCAGTTCTTC. This translates into CASSPHEGYSYNEQFF.

This clone was recorded once. Within the sample, other DNA sequences also encode this same CDR3. The chain joins TRBV6-5 to TRBJ2-7; no definite D call. This CDR3 contains 14 residues. Per the germline V gene, CDR1 is MNHEY and CDR2 is SVGAGI. V was cut by 3 bases and J by 3 bases, with 12 bases left in between. The CDR3 bases are TGTGCCAGCAGTTATCGTGGGTCCTTCTACGAGCAGTACTTC. Its translation is CASSYRGSFYEQYF.